These 10 T cell receptor beta chains came from one sample sequenced in a study of cytomegalovirus exposure and HLA in healthy donors (dated by TCRdb to 2015 to 2018). Receptor libraries were prepared by the immunoSEQ multiplex PCR assay. The table comes from immuneACCESS by way of TCRdb, which keeps in-frame sequences with V and J called. Part of the clones is missing from these tables; in studies checked, under half for an unresolved V gene and the rest for unknown reasons. Recorded for this sample are over 200,000 clones; roughly 85% of them occurred a single time. The ten most abundant clones make up 5.5% to 7% of the sample. Sequencing was performed on PBMCs. These TCRs come from a woman between 18 and 29 years old in good health and CMV-seronegative.

The chain combines TRBV2 with TRBJ2-2; D may be TRBD1 or TRBD2 (5 bases each). V was trimmed by 7 bases and J by 4 bases, leaving 13 bases between them. Germline CDR1 reads SNHLY; CDR2 reads FYNNEI. This CDR3 has 14 amino acids. The CDR3 loop reads CASTMIGTTGELFF. CDR3 DNA: TGTGCCAGCACAATGATTGGGACCACCGGGGAGCTGTTTTTT.

V gene TRBV5-8 combines with J gene TRBJ1-1, with a possible D match to TRBD1 (5 bases). The germline gives CDR1 SGHTS, CDR2 YDEGEE. V lost 0 bases, J lost 11 bases, and 8 bases lay in between. The CDR3 runs 11 residues. The CDR3 loop is CASSLGRGAFF. CDR3 sequence (DNA): TGTGCCAGCAGCTTGGGTAGGGGCGCTTTCTTT.

The rearrangement joins TRBV2 to TRBJ2-1; 10 bases are a match to TRBD2. Losses at the gene ends were 2 bases for V and 3 bases for J; bases not matched to a gene: 4. From germline, CDR1 is SNHLY and CDR2 FYNNEI. The CDR3 has 16 amino acids. The chain's CDR3 is CASSEPLAGVYNEQFF. The CDR3 bases are TGTGCCAGCAGTGAACCCCTAGCGGGGGTCTACAATGAGCAGTTCTTC.

CDR3 amino acids: CAWSVHWGQGYTF. CDR3 sequence (DNA): TGTGCCTGGAGTGTACATTGGGGCCAGGGCTACACCTTC. This sequence joins TRBV30 and TRBJ1-2; D is perhaps TRBD1 (5 bases). The CDR3 extends over 13 amino acids. Trimming removed 0 bases at V and 8 bases at J, with 13 bases between. The germline V gene encodes CDR1 GTSNPN and CDR2 SVGIG (reference sequence).

V is TRBV5-1 and J is TRBJ1-2; D ambiguous. The V and J ends lost 0 bases and 10 bases respectively, with 16 bases between them. Looked up from germline, CDR1 is SGHRS and CDR2 is YFSETQ. The CDR3 is 14 amino acids. CDR3 in amino acids: CASSLVGSPSDYTF. CDR3 nucleotide sequence: TGCGCCAGCAGCTTGGTAGGCAGCCCATCAGACTACACCTTC. The whole variable domain, filled in from reference TRBV5-1 and TRBJ1-2, reads KAGVTQTPRYLIKTRGQQVTLSCSPISGHRSVSWYQQTPGQGLQFLFEYFSETQRNKGNFPGRFSGRQFSNSRSEMNVSTLELGDSALYLCASSLVGSPSDYTFGSGTRLTVV.

In its sample, this clone was seen a few times. This rearrangement joins TRBV27 to TRBJ2-2; 9 nucleotides line up with TRBD2. The CDR3 has 14 residues. Germline assignment: CDR1 MNHEY and CDR2 SMNVEV (reference sequence). The V segment lost 4 bases and the J segment 7 bases; nucleotides outside the gene matches: 4. Written as DNA, the CDR3 is TGTGCCAGCAGTTGGGGACTAGCCGGCGGGGAGCTGTTTTTT. Amino acid sequence: CASSWGLAGGELFF.

J is TRBJ1-4 and V is TRBV30; D is ambiguous. Germline V CDR1 and CDR2: GTSNPN, SVGIG (reference sequence). The CDR3 totals 16 residues. V was cut by 2 bases and J by 0 bases, with 13 bases left in between. In DNA, the CDR3 is TGTGCCTGGAGTCGCCCCCGTCAGACAACTAATGAAAAACTGTTTTTT. It translates to CAWSRPRQTTNEKLFF.

The V gene is TRBV28, the J gene TRBJ1-5; no firm D call. Germline CDR1 reads MDHEN; CDR2 reads SYDVKM. The CDR3 is 13 residues long. Trimming cost V 6 bases and J 3 bases, with 9 bases left between them. In nucleotides, the CDR3 is TGTGCCAGCAGGGACGGCCTCAATCAGCCCCAGCATTTT. It is translated as CASRDGLNQPQHF.

The chain carries TRBV11-2 and TRBJ2-2; 8 bases fit TRBD2. With 5 bases clipped from V and 3 bases from J, the junction kept 5 bases outside the gene matches. This CDR3 contains 15 residues. Germline assignment: CDR1 SGHAT and CDR2 FQNNGV. The CDR3 loop reads CASSLWRGDTGELFF. In nucleotides, the CDR3 is TGTGCCAGCAGCCTATGGCGGGGGGACACCGGGGAGCTGTTTTTT.

The V gene is TRBV5-1, the J gene TRBJ1-2; the match to TRBD1 covers 10 bases. Germline V gene data show CDR1 as SGHRS and CDR2 as YFSETQ. V dropped 3 bases and J dropped 4; count of bases not matched to a gene: 12. CDR3 length: 17 residues. The DNA for the CDR3 is TGCGCCAGCAGCTCGACCCAGGACAGGGGGTTCGGCTATGGCTACACCTTC. Protein: CASSSTQDRGFGYGYTF.